The 9 T cell receptor beta chains below were found in one sample sequenced in a study of tumor and adjacent non-tumor tissue in lung cancer. RNA was extracted from bulk tissue without any cell sorting. A modified ARM-PCR protocol with three rounds of nested PCR amplified TCRbeta. TCRdb used MiXCR to reprocess the multiplex PCR reads, holding one entry per CDR3 protein. The sample lists more than 95,000 distinct CDR3 sequences, roughly 64% seen once, with around 13% in the top ten. Sequenced: lung tumor tissue. These receptors were taken from a man younger than 45 with non-small cell lung cancer.

A word on this clonotype: A read error is possible here, since a much larger clone lies one base away. CDR3 loop: CAISQQGANYGYTF. The CDR3 nucleotides are TGTGCCATCAGTCAACAGGGGGCTAACTATGGCTACACCTTC. J is TRBJ1-2 and V is TRBV6-5; 8 bases are a match to TRBD1. This CDR3 has 14 residues. CDR1 is MNHEY, CDR2 SVGAGI, per germline.

Comments on this clonotype: A much larger clone lies a single base off, so this may be a read error. V and J are TRBV20-1 and TRBJ2-3; 7 bases line up with TRBD2. Germline CDR1 reads DFQATT; CDR2 reads SNEGSKA (reference sequence). The CDR3 totals 14 residues. CDR3 bases: TGCATTGCTAGAGATCCACTAGCGACAGATACGCAGTATTTT. The encoded protein is CIARDPLATDTQYF.

Worth noting for this clonotype: Its ends do not fully match the called genes, so a read error is possible. This chain joins TRBV20-1 and TRBJ2-1, with D possibly matching TRBD2 (5 bases). CDR1 is DFQATT, CDR2 SNEGSKA, per germline (reference sequence). There are 15 residues in the CDR3. The CDR3 reads CSTRVGVASYNEQIF. Here the CDR3 DNA reads TGCAGTACTAGAGTGGGAGTAGCGAGTTACAATGAGCAGATCTTC.

To note about this clonotype: At one end the junction does not follow the germline gene, possibly because of a read error. This chain uses TRBV4-3 with TRBJ2-1; 11 nucleotides agree with TRBD2. Looked up from germline, CDR1 is LGHNA and CDR2 is YSLEER. There are 17 residues in the CDR3. Written as DNA, the CDR3 is TGCGCCAGCGGCCAAACCACCCTTAGCGGGGGGGCAGGTGAGCAGTTCTTC. Residues: CASGQTTLSGGAGEQFF.

The genes are TRBV2 and TRBJ2-2; TRBD1 aligns across 7 bases. Germline V gene lookup returns CDR1 SNHLY and CDR2 FYNNEI. V lost 1 base, J lost 4 bases, and 3 bases stayed unmatched. CDR3 length equals 15 residues. The CDR3 protein is CASSEDRGVTGELFF. CDR3 in DNA: TGTGCCAGCAGTGAAGACAGGGGTGTCACCGGGGAGCTGTTTTTT.

In the case of this clonotype: The junction departs from the called germline gene at one end, perhaps through a read error. The chain is built from TRBV11-2 and TRBJ2-1, with no clear D. The CDR3 has 17 amino acids. Germline V lookup: CDR1 SGHAT, CDR2 FQNNGV. The CDR3 is CTSSLDRGRESWNEQFF. DNA of the CDR3: TGTACCAGCAGCTTAGATCGAGGTAGGGAAAGTTGGAATGAGCAGTTCTTT.

A remark on this clonotype: A single base separates this from a much larger clone, so it may be a read error. CDR3 region: CASSEYGGIGVYGYTF. As DNA, the CDR3 is TGTGCCAGCAGTGAATATGGCGGGATAGGGGTCTATGGCTACACCTTC. The rearrangement links TRBV12-3 or TRBV12-4 to TRBJ1-2; weak D call: TRBD1 (5 bases). Trimming stripped 5 bases from V and 4 bases from J, with 20 bases between. This CDR3 spans 16 amino acids.

This sequence joins TRBV20-1 and TRBJ2-2; D remains unclear. V lost 0 bases and J lost 8, with 16 bases in between. The CDR3 sequence is 15 residues long. Germline-derived CDR1 and CDR2 are DFQATT and SNEGSKA (reference sequence). The CDR3 sequence is CSAREGSSRKGELFF. CDR3 DNA sequence: TGCAGTGCTAGAGAGGGTTCCAGCAGGAAAGGGGAGCTGTTTTTT.

Comment on this clonotype: This sequence may be a read error, since a much larger clone differs from it by one base. The rearrangement joins TRBV20-1 to TRBJ2-7; the D gene could be TRBD1 or TRBD2 (6 bases each). Between the trimmed V and J ends, which lost 6 bases and 7 bases, there was a span of 19 bases. The V gene's germline CDR1 is DFQATT and CDR2 SNEGSKA (reference sequence). The CDR3 is 13 residues long. This CDR3 is CSAPRGHNLEQYF. The CDR3 bases are TGCAGTGCGCCCCGGGGGCATAACTTAGAGCAGTACTTC.